Here is one TCR beta chain with its context. Its target is unknown. This sample was included in a study of T cells after yellow fever vaccination. Study at large: When fractions had low cell numbers, they were prepared with SMART-Seq v4 Ultra Low Input.

Whole-study findings and limits: Clonotypes found in both CD4 and CD8 compartments made up a small share. Among primary-vaccination clones, most reappeared after the booster, at approximately 97% for CD4 and more than 75% for CD8.

The CDR3 has 16 amino acids. The V gene's germline CDR1 is DFQATT and CDR2 SNEGSKA (reference sequence). J lost 2 bases, V lost 2 bases, and 5 bases had no gene match. By 5'RACE template switching, TCR cDNA was produced, with a universal primer site and UMIs added in the process. From the 5' RACE reads, TCRdb called clonotypes with MiXCR, one entry per CDR3 protein. The sample carries under 600,000 distinct CDR3 sequences, 21% recorded once. The receptor's source is a man between 18 and 35 years old who received the YFV17D yellow fever vaccine. This specimen consisted of PBMCs, obtained roughly 20 days after the first yellow fever vaccination. This chain uses TRBV20-1 with TRBJ2-3; TRBD2 matches at 12 bases. Here the CDR3 DNA reads TGCAGTGCTAGAATGCCTAGCGGGGGGGTCACAGATACGCAGTATTTT. It encodes CSARMPSGGVTDTQYF.